The clone carrying this T cell receptor beta chain has at least ten counts. The antigen is not known. Individual cDNA molecules were tagged with unique molecular identifiers. TCRdb re-called the 5' RACE reads with MiXCR, one entry per CDR3 protein. The sample carries around 99,000 distinct CDR3 sequences, approximately 12% recorded once. This sample was included in a study of early T cells in non-severe SARS-CoV-2 infection. About the study: Sequenced material consisted of bulk RNA (from unsorted whole blood), and chains were unpaired.

Findings and limits, study-wide: VDJdb-based matching was biased toward anti-spike CD8 responses and missed private and CD4 specificities.

This CDR3 comprises 13 residues. Between the trimmed V and J ends, which lost 3 bases and 1 base, there was a span of 7 bases. Germline-derived CDR1 and CDR2 are SGDLS and YYNGEE. Material for sequencing was whole blood. This clonotype was sampled from an adult who was a healthcare worker with PCR-confirmed SARS-CoV-2 infection or an uninfected control (not recorded which). The gene calls are TRBV9 and TRBJ2-5; no definite D call. The CDR3 DNA sequence: TGTGCCAGCAGCGAGTCGCCCCAAGAGACCCAGTACTTC. Amino acids: CASSESPQETQYF.